This TCR beta chain was captured by sequencing in a study of identical twins. CDR3 length equals 16 residues. Germline CDR1 SGHDT, CDR2 YYEEEE. J gave up 1 base and V 4 bases, and 8 bases lay outside the gene matches. TCRdb used MiXCR to reprocess the 5' RACE reads, holding one entry per CDR3 protein. The data hold hundreds of thousands of distinct CDR3 sequences, with about 18% observed a single time. This clonotype turned up a few times. Its antigen is as yet unknown. Points from the study as a whole: Out-of-frame alpha sequences common to twins exhibited an excess of low generation probability. Among monozygotic twins, out-of-frame TCR alpha sharing exceeded what models predicted.

In addition, the sample was reused for a study of T cells expressing NK-cell markers. That work states: Seven donors tested HCMV-seropositive and one tested seronegative among the eight sequenced.

The TCR sequence derives from a woman aged 18-29 years in good health. Sequenced sample: PBMCs. This rearrangement joins TRBV5-6 to TRBJ2-7; TRBD2 agrees at 10 bases. Here the CDR3 reads CASSLMTSGPSYEQYF. CDR3 sequence (DNA): TGTGCCAGCAGCCTAATGACTAGCGGGCCTTCCTACGAGCAGTACTTC.